Following are 19 T cell receptor beta chains from one sample sequenced in a study of T cell responses to AZD1222 COVID-19 vaccine. This table comes from immunoSEQ multiplex PCR, and its TCRdb copy is limited to in-frame clones, with some not included. This sample has about 140,000 clones, with 89% found just once. Sequencing used peripheral blood, obtained on day 0 of AZD1222 vaccination. All receptors come from an adult in good health.

J is TRBJ2-7 and V is TRBV6-5, with 11 nucleotides matching TRBD1. Germline-derived CDR1 and CDR2 are MNHEY and SVGAGI. CDR3 length: 15 residues. Trimming took 5 bases from V and 8 from J; bases not matched to a gene: 11. The CDR3, as DNA: TGTGCCAGCAGTAGGCTCCGGGACAGGGGGAAAAAGCAGTACTTC. It codes for CASSRLRDRGKKQYF.

The chain uses TRBV6-2 or TRBV6-3 and TRBJ2-1; unclear D gene. Trimming shortened V by 3 bases and J by 0 bases, and 6 bases separated the two germline ends. The CDR3 is made up of 14 amino acids. Germline CDR1 and CDR2: MNHEY and SVGEGT. The chain's CDR3 is CASSYSDSYNEQFF. DNA for the CDR3: TGTGCCAGCAGTTATTCGGACTCCTACAATGAGCAGTTCTTC.

This chain links TRBV4-1 with TRBJ2-7, with D possibly TRBD1 on 6 matching bases. V lost 3 bases to trimming and J lost 1 base, with 13 bases between them. Per the germline V gene, CDR1 is MGHRA and CDR2 is YSYEKL. This CDR3 has 15 residues. The CDR3 is CASSQGQGKSYEQYF. For the CDR3, the DNA is TGCGCCAGCAGCCAGGGACAAGGGAAATCCTACGAGCAGTACTTC.

This chain uses TRBV15 with TRBJ1-5; no clear D. Germline V gene sequence: CDR1 LNHNV, CDR2 YYDKDF (reference sequence). The CDR3 is 17 amino acids. V lost 5 bases and J lost 1, with 18 bases in between. CDR3 DNA: TGTGCCACCAGCGGGAGTTTAGATGAGCTAAGCAATCAGCCCCAGCATTTT. Encoded protein: CATSGSLDELSNQPQHF.

This chain links TRBV18 with TRBJ2-2; possible D gene TRBD1, 5 bases. The CDR3 length is 16 residues. The V gene lost 2 bases and the J gene lost 1 base, with 11 bases spanning the gap. CDR1 and CDR2 (germline): KGHSH, LQKENI. The CDR3 DNA is TGTGCCAGCTCACCAAACCAGGGCCTGAACACCGGGGAGCTGTTTTTT. Translating it yields CASSPNQGLNTGELFF.

This chain joins TRBV27 and TRBJ2-1; 13 bases line up with TRBD2. With 4 bases clipped from V and 9 bases from J, the junction kept 3 bases outside the gene matches. The CDR3 spans 14 residues. In germline, CDR1 is MNHEY, CDR2 SMNVEV (reference sequence). The CDR3 DNA reads TGTGCCAGCAGTTCAGGACTAGCGGGAGTTGAGCAGTTCTTC. It specifies CASSSGLAGVEQFF.

This clone was counted between two and nine times. This chain links TRBV4-3 with TRBJ2-2; 7 nucleotides align to TRBD1. The CDR3 totals 15 residues. Looked up from germline, CDR1 is LGHNA and CDR2 is YSLEER. Trimming removed 4 bases from V and 4 bases from J; junction bases left unmatched: 6. This chain's CDR3 is CASSLGGAFTGELFF. DNA of the CDR3: TGCGCCAGCAGCCTAGGGGGCGCGTTCACCGGGGAGCTGTTTTTT.

The V call is TRBV3-1 (or the pseudogene TRBV3-2), the J call TRBJ1-6, with TRBD1 matching over 9 bases. The CDR3 contains 15 residues. With V trimmed by 3 bases and J by 9 bases, 6 bases remained unmatched. Germline CDR1 and CDR2: LGHDT and YNNKEL (reference sequence). The CDR3 reads CASSHRDRVGSPLHF. The CDR3 DNA reads TGTGCCAGCAGCCACCGGGACAGGGTAGGTTCACCCCTCCACTTT.

The V call is TRBV6-8, the J call TRBJ1-3, with no clear D. This CDR3 region has 14 residues. Deletions cut 9 bases from V and 4 bases from J, with 16 bases between. From germline, CDR1 is MNHGY and CDR2 SAAAGT. CDR3 loop: CASFTRSGGNTIYF. The CDR3 region has the DNA TGTGCCAGTTTTACACGGTCCGGGGGAAACACCATATATTTT.

J is TRBJ1-1 and V is TRBV30; D is unclear. The CDR3 extends over 13 amino acids. Germline CDR1 is GTSNPN and CDR2 is SVGIG (reference sequence). V lost 0 bases and J 4 bases, leaving 9 bases between the germline ends. The CDR3 nucleotides read TGTGCCTGGAGTGTACCACCAGGCACTGAAGCTTTCTTT. Protein product: CAWSVPPGTEAFF.

This chain joins TRBV19 and TRBJ1-3; perhaps TRBD1 as D (5 bases). This CDR3 contains 16 residues. V was clipped by 5 bases and J by 0 bases, with 14 bases between them. CDR1 LNHDA and CDR2 SQIVND come from the germline V gene (reference sequence). This chain's CDR3 is CASSQRGTLSGNTIYF. The CDR3 DNA follows: TGTGCCAGTAGTCAACGAGGGACTCTCTCTGGAAACACCATATATTTT.

The count of this clone is one. The rearrangement joins TRBV6-2 or TRBV6-3 to TRBJ1-5; D not certain. The CDR3 loop spans 14 amino acids. Trimming shortened V by 0 bases and J by 4 bases, and 7 bases separated the two germline ends. Per germline, CDR1 MNHEY and CDR2 SVGEGT. The CDR3 reads CASSYSNGNQPQHF. The CDR3, as DNA: TGTGCCAGCAGTTACTCGAACGGGAATCAGCCCCAGCATTTT.

The genes are TRBV6-5 and TRBJ2-1; D perhaps matches TRBD2 (5 bases). V gave up 6 bases and J gave up 6 bases, with 18 bases separating them. Germline V gene lookup returns CDR1 MNHEY and CDR2 SVGAGI. The CDR3 has 15 residues. In DNA, the CDR3 is TGTGCCAGCAGCCAGAGACTAAATCAAGTCAATGAGCAGTTCTTC. Translation gives CASSQRLNQVNEQFF.

The rearrangement links TRBV19 to TRBJ1-1; TRBD1 is a possible D gene (5 bases). The ends were cut back, 1 base at V and 7 bases at J, with 10 bases in the middle. This CDR3 is 13 amino acids long. The germline V gene has CDR1 LNHDA and CDR2 SQIVND (reference sequence). CDR3 in DNA: TGTGCCAGTAGTATAGCACAGGACTATGAAGCTTTCTTT. Encoded protein: CASSIAQDYEAFF.

V usage is TRBV5-1 and J usage is TRBJ2-3; 13 bases agree with TRBD2. This CDR3 has 15 residues. Germline loops: CDR1 SGHRS, CDR2 YFSETQ. After removal of 4 bases from V and 3 bases from J, the junction contained 2 bases not matched to a gene. CDR3 residues: CASSRTSGSTDTQYF. CDR3 nucleotides: TGCGCCAGCAGCAGGACTAGCGGGAGTACAGATACGCAGTATTTT.

In its sample, this clone was seen once. One junction end disagrees with the germline gene, perhaps due to a read error. The genes are TRBV6-5 and TRBJ1-3, with 8 bases fitting TRBD1. This CDR3 has 16 residues. CDR1 and CDR2 (germline): MNHEY, SVGAGI. CDR3 sequence (DNA): TGTGCCAGCAGTTCCCGACAGGGGAATTCGGGAGGGGCGCCACATTTT. It translates to CASSSRQGNSGGAPHF.

The count of this clone is one. The V call is TRBV27, the J call TRBJ2-1; 12 nucleotides match TRBD2. This CDR3 spans 15 amino acids. Germline loops: CDR1 MNHEY, CDR2 SMNVEV (reference sequence). The V segment lost 3 bases and the J segment 3 bases; nucleotides outside the gene matches: 0. Written as DNA, the CDR3 is TGTGCCAGCAGTTTGACTAGCGGGAGCTACAATGAGCAGTTCTTC. Protein sequence: CASSLTSGSYNEQFF.

The J gene is TRBJ1-1, the V gene TRBV6-1; 7 bases align to TRBD1. This CDR3 is 14 amino acids long. Germline V gene lookup returns CDR1 MNHNS and CDR2 SASEGT. The J segment lost 7 bases and the V segment lost 3 bases, leaving 8 bases of the junction unmatched. The CDR3, as DNA: TGTGCCAGCAGTGAGACAGGGAAGAATGTTGAAGCTTTCTTT. This gives the protein CASSETGKNVEAFF.

The chain combines TRBV28 with TRBJ1-1, with unresolved D. Looked up from germline, CDR1 is MDHEN and CDR2 is SYDVKM. The length of the CDR3 is 16 residues. V was shortened by 6 bases and J by 11 bases, with 28 bases between the two germline ends. The DNA for the CDR3 is TGTGCCAGCAGCTCCCGCAGCCCTATGGGGAGCGGTGGGGCTTTCTTT. Its protein product is CASSSRSPMGSGGAFF.